This T cell receptor beta chain was sequenced in a study of T cell repertoires in cytomegalovirus infection. The germline V gene encodes CDR1 LGHDT and CDR2 YNNKEL (reference sequence). The CDR3 length is 13 residues. V gave up 1 base and J gave up 1 base, with 4 bases separating them. TCRdb re-derived calls from the reads in MiXCR, one entry per CDR3 protein. The sample carries approximately 340,000 distinct CDR3 sequences, around 29% recorded once. To note about this clonotype: Antigen specificity is unknown.

Overall study findings and caveats: HLA-C-restricted, CMV-specific TCR beta clonotypes were dominant ex vivo.

The sequencing here drew on cultured PBMCs, taken from culture after CMV antigen stimulation. The J gene is TRBJ1-1, the V gene TRBV3-1; no reliable D call. This clonotype was sampled from a human donor in good health (CMV status not recorded). Some clones in this sample may be carry-over from other donors' samples. The CDR3 protein is CASSQGTNTEAFF. The CDR3 DNA follows: TGTGCCAGCAGCCAAGGAACGAACACTGAAGCTTTCTTT.